The TCR beta chain described here comes from a study of T cell responses to AZD1222 COVID-19 vaccine. Trimming shortened V by 7 bases and J by 2 bases, and 14 bases separated the two germline ends. The V gene's germline CDR1 is MRHNA and CDR2 SNTAGT. The CDR3 runs to 15 residues. Sequencing was performed with immunoSEQ multiplex PCR; in TCRdb, only in-frame clones are kept and a portion is missing. The top ten hold around 5% of the sample, which has 88,000 or so clones, approximately 88% seen once. Source: peripheral blood, taken 28 days after the second AZD1222 dose. V and J are TRBV6-4 and TRBJ1-4, with D possibly being TRBD1 (5 bases). The clonotype originates from an adult who received the AZD1222 COVID-19 vaccine. The CDR3: CASTRVIPTNEKLFF. CDR3 in DNA: TGTGCCAGCACCAGGGTAATCCCCACTAATGAAAAACTGTTTTTT.